This entry features one T cell receptor beta chain sequence. What it binds is unknown. These data are taken from a study of shared clonotypes between healthy human individuals. Notes on the study in general: Depth was large, yet rarefaction showed that sorted-subset sequencing was incomplete.

Sequencing was performed with immunoSEQ multiplex PCR; in TCRdb, only in-frame clones are kept and a portion is missing. This repertoire shows some 1 million clones, around 74% found once; its top ten account for 1.4%. The clonotype originates from a man aged 18-30 years in good health. Sequencing was done on a sample of memory CD4+ T cells sorted from blood. Subset meaning: CD45RA-negative fraction.

DNA of the CDR3: TGTGCCAGCAGCTTAGTCTCTGGGGGCAATCAGCCCCAGCATTTT. Translated: CASSLVSGGNQPQHF. This chain uses TRBV7-8 with TRBJ1-5; D call uncertain. Germline V CDR1 and CDR2: SGHVS, FQNEAQ. The CDR3 runs to 15 residues. The V end lost 1 base, the J end lost 2 bases, and 9 bases lay between the germline ends.